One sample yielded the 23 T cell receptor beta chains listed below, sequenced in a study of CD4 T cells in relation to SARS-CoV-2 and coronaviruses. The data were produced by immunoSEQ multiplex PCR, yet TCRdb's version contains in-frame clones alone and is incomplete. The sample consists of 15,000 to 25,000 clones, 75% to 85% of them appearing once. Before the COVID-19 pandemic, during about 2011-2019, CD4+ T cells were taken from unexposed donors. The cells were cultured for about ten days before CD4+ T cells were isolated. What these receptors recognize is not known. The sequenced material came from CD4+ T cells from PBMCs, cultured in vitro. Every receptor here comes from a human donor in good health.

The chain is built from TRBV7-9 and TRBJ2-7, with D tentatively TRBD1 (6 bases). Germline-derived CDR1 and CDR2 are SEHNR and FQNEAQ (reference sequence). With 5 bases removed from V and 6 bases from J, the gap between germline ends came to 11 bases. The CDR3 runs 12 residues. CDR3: CASSTLQGEQYF. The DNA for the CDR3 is TGTGCCAGCAGCACCCTACAGGGCGAGCAGTACTTC.

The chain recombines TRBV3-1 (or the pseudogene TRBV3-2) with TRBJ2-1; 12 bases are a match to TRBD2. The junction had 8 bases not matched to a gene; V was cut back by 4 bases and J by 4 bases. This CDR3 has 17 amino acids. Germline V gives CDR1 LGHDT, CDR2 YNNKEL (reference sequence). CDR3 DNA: TGTGCCAGCAGCCCAAGAAAACTAGCGGGAGGTTACAATGAGCAGTTCTTC. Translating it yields CASSPRKLAGGYNEQFF.

CDR3 nucleotides: TGTGCCAGCAGCCTGAGGGGGGCTACCTCTGGGGCCAACGTCCTGACTTTC. This codes for CASSLRGATSGANVLTF. The chain couples TRBV7-2 to TRBJ2-6; either TRBD1 or TRBD2 may fit D (6 bases each). The CDR3 contains 17 residues. V lost 5 bases, J lost 0 bases, and 14 bases lay in between. Germline V CDR1 and CDR2: SGHTA, FQGNSA. Full variable domain (rest looked up from reference TRBV7-2 and TRBJ2-6): GAGVSQSPSNKVTEKGKDVELRCDPISGHTALYWYRQSLGQGLEFLIYFQGNSAPDKSGLPSDRFSAERTGGSVSTLTIQRTQQEDSAVYLCASSLRGATSGANVLTFGAGSRLTVL.

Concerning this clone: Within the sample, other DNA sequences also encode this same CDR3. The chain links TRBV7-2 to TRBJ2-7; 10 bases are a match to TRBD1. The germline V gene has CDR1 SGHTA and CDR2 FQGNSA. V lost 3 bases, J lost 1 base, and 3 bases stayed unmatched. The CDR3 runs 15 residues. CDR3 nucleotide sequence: TGTGCCAGCAGCTTCCGACAGGGGGCGTCCTACGAGCAGTACTTC. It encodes CASSFRQGASYEQYF. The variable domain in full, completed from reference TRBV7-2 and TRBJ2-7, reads GAGVSQSPSNKVTEKGKDVELRCDPISGHTALYWYRQSLGQGLEFLIYFQGNSAPDKSGLPSDRFSAERTGGSVSTLTIQRTQQEDSAVYLCASSFRQGASYEQYFGPGTRLTVT.

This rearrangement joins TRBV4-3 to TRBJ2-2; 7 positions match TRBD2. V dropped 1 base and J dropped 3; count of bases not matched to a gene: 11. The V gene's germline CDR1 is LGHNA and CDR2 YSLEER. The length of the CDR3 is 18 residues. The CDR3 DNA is TGCGCCAGCAGCCAAGTGGGTCAAAAGGGGAGGGACACCGGGGAGCTGTTTTTT. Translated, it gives CASSQVGQKGRDTGELFF.

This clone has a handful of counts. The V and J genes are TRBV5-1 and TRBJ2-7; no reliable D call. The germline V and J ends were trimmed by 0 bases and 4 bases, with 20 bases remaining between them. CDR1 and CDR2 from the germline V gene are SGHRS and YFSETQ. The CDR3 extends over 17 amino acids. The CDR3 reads CASSLESAALTLYEQYF. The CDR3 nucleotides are TGCGCCAGCAGCTTGGAGTCGGCCGCCCTAACACTATACGAGCAGTACTTC. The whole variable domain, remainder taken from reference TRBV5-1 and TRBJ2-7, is KAGVTQTPRYLIKTRGQQVTLSCSPISGHRSVSWYQQTPGQGLQFLFEYFSETQRNKGNFPGRFSGRQFSNSRSEMNVSTLELGDSALYLCASSLESAALTLYEQYFGPGTRLTVT.

The CDR3 nucleotides are TGTGCCAGTACCCTGGGGGCGCGGTTCTCAAATGAAAAACTGTTTTTT. Protein sequence: CASTLGARFSNEKLFF. The chain has TRBV19 and TRBJ1-4, with D possibly matching TRBD1 (6 bases). V lost 7 bases, J lost 5 bases, and 20 bases lay in between. There are 16 residues in the CDR3. CDR1 is LNHDA and CDR2 is SQIVND in the germline V gene (reference sequence).

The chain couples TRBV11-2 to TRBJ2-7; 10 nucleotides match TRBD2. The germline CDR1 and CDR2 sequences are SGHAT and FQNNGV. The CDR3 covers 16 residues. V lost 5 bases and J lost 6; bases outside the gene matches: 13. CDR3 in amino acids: CASSRGEAGGFSEQYF. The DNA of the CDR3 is TGTGCCAGCAGCCGAGGTGAAGCGGGAGGGTTCAGCGAGCAGTACTTC.

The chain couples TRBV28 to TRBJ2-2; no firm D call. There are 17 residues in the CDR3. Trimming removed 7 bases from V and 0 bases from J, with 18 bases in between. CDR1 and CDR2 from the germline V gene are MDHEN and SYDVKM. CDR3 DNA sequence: TGTGCCAGCAAATCTTGGTCTGGGATCACGAACACCGGGGAGCTGTTTTTT. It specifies CASKSWSGITNTGELFF.

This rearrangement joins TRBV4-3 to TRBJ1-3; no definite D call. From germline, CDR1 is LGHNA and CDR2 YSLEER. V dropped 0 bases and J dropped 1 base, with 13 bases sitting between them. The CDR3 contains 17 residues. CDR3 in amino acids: CASSQDHELFSGNTIYF. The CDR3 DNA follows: TGCGCCAGCAGCCAAGATCACGAGCTATTTTCTGGAAACACCATATATTTT.

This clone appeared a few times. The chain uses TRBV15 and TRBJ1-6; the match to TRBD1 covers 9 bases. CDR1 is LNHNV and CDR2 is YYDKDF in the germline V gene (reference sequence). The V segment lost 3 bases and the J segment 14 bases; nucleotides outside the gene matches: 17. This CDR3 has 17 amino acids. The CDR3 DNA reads TGTGCCACCAGCAGGGGACAGCTTCTGACAGGGGGATTGGCCCTCCACTTT. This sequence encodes CATSRGQLLTGGLALHF. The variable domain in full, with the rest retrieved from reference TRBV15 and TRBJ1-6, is DAMVIQNPRYQVTQFGKPVTLSCSQTLNHNVMYWYQQKSSQAPKLLFHYYDKDFNNEADTPDNFQSRRPNTSFCFLDIRSPGLGDTAMYLCATSRGQLLTGGLALHFGNGTRLTVT.

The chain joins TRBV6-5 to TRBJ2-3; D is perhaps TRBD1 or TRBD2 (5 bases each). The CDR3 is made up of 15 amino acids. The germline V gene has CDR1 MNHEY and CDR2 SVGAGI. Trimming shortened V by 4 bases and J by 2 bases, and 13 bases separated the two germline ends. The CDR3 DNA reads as TGTGCCAGCAGTTCCCGGGACGGGTTCACAGATACGCAGTATTTT. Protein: CASSSRDGFTDTQYF.

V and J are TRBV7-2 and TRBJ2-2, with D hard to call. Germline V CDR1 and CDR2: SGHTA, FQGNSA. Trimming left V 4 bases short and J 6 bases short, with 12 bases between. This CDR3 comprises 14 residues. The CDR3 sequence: CASSSLPSAGELFF. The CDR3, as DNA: TGTGCCAGCAGCTCCCTACCCAGTGCCGGGGAGCTGTTTTTT.

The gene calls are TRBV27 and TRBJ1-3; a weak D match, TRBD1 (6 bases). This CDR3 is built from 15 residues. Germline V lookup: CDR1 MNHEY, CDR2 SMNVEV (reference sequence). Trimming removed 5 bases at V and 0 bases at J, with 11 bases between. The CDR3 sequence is CASSVTGTSGNTIYF. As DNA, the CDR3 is TGTGCCAGCAGTGTGACAGGAACCTCTGGAAACACCATATATTTT.

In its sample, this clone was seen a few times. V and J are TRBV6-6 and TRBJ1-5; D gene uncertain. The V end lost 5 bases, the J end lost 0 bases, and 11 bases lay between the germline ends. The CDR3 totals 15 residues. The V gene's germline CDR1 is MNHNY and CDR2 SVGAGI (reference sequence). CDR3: CASSPSSISNQPQHF. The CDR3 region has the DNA TGTGCCAGCAGTCCCTCGAGTATTAGCAATCAGCCCCAGCATTTT.

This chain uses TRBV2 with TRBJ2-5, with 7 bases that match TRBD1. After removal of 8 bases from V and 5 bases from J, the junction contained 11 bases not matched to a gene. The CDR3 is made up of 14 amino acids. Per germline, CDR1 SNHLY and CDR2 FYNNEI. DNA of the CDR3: TGTGCCAGCTCCCCGACAGGGAGATTGGAGACCCAGTACTTC. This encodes CASSPTGRLETQYF.

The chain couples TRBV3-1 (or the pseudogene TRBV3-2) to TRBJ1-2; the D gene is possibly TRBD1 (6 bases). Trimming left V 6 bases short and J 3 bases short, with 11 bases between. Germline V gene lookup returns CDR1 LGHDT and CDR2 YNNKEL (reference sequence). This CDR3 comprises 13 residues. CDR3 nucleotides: TGTGCCAGCAGTCACAGGGAGGACTATGGCTACACCTTC. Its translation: CASSHREDYGYTF.

The CDR3 region is CASRPGTGTYEQYF. In DNA, the CDR3 is TGTGCCAGCAGGCCCGGGACAGGGACCTACGAGCAGTACTTC. This sequence joins TRBV25-1 and TRBJ2-7, with TRBD1 matching over 9 bases. The CDR3 spans 14 residues. Trimming at V came to 6 bases and at J to 2 bases, leaving 5 bases not matched to a gene. Germline V gives CDR1 MGHDK, CDR2 SYGVNS.

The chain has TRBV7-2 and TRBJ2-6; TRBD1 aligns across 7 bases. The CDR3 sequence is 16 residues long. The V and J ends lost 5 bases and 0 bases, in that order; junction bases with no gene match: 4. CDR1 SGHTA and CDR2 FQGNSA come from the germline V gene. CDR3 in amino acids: CASSRTGVSGANVLTF. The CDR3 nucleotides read TGTGCCAGCAGCCGGACAGGCGTCTCTGGGGCCAACGTCCTGACTTTC.

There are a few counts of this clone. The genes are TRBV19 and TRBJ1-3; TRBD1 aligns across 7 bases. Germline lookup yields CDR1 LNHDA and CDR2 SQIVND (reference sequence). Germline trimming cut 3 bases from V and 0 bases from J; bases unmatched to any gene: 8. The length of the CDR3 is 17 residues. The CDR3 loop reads CASSIADRASSGNTIYF. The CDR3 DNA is TGTGCCAGTAGTATCGCCGACAGGGCGTCCTCTGGAAACACCATATATTTT. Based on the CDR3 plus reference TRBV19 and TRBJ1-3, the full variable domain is DGGITQSPKYLFRKEGQNVTLSCEQNLNHDAMYWYRQDPGQGLRLIYYSQIVNDFQKGDIAEGYSVSREKKESFPLTVTSAQKNPTAFYLCASSIADRASSGNTIYFGEGSWLTVV.

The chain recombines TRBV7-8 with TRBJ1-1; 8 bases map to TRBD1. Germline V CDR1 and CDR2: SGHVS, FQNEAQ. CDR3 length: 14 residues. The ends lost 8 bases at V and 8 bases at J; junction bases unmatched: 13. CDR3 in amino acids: CASARTGRDLEAFF. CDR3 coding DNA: TGTGCCAGCGCTCGGACAGGGCGGGATCTGGAAGCTTTCTTT.

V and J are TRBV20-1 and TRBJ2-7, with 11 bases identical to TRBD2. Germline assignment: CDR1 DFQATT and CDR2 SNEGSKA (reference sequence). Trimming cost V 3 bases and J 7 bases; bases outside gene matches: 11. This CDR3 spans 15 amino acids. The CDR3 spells CSASGTSGTIGEQYF. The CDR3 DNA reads TGCAGTGCTAGTGGGACTAGCGGTACTATAGGGGAGCAGTACTTC.

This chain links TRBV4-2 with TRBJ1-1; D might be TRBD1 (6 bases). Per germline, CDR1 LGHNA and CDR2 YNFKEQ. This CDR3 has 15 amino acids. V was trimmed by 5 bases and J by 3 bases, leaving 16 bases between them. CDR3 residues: CASSSLGGEDTEAFF. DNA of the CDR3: TGTGCCAGCAGCTCCCTGGGGGGCGAGGACACTGAAGCTTTCTTT.